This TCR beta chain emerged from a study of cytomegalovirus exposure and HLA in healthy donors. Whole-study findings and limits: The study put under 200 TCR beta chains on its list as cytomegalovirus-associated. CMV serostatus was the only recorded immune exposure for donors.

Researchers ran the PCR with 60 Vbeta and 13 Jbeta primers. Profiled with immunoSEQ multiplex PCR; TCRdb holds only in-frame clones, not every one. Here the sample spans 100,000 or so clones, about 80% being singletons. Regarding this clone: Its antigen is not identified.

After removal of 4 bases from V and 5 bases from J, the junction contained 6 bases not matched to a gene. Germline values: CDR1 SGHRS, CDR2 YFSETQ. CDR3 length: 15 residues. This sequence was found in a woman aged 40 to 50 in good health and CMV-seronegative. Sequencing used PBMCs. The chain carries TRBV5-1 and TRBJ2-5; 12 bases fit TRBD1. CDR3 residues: CASSHPGQGAETQYF. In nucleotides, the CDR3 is TGCGCCAGCAGCCATCCGGGACAGGGGGCGGAGACCCAGTACTTC. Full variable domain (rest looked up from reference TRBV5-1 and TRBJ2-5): KAGVTQTPRYLIKTRGQQVTLSCSPISGHRSVSWYQQTPGQGLQFLFEYFSETQRNKGNFPGRFSGRQFSNSRSEMNVSTLELGDSALYLCASSHPGQGAETQYFGPGTRLLVL.